This T cell receptor beta chain is drawn from a study of control samples from healthy donors and cancer patients (TCRdb year 2020). The method was the immunoSEQ multiplex PCR assay. The table was pulled from immuneACCESS by TCRdb, which kept in-frame rearrangements only. Such tables lose some clones; where checked, under half of the loss comes from unresolved V genes, and the rest has no known cause. For this sample there are fewer than 150,000 clones; approximately 89% appear just once. 7.8% of the sample comes from the top ten. The CDR3 covers 14 residues, taking in both the cysteine and the phenylalanine. CDR3 DNA only is kept here, 42 bases in frame from base 1. The trim is 4 bases for V and 0 bases for J, with a gap of 4 bases between the germline ends. The germline V gene supplies CDR1 ENHRY and CDR2 SYGVKD. A note on this clone: No antigen is known for it. Qualities for individual bases were not recorded, and no much larger clone is one base off.

This sequence originates from a woman aged 18 to 35 in good health. The receptor chain draws on TRBV10-3 and TRBJ2-6; the D gene cannot be named for sure. Sequencing was carried out using blood. The bases are TGTGCCATCAGTGTTACCTCTGGGGCCAACGTCCTGACTTTC. This is translated as CAISVTSGANVLTF.